This T cell receptor beta chain was retrieved from a study of graft-versus-host responses after intestinal transplantation. The CDR3 totals 13 residues. Germline V gene sequence: CDR1 MGHRA, CDR2 YSYEKL. V shed 3 bases and J shed 4 bases, with 7 bases lying between them. Of note for this clone: Its antigen is not identified.

The protocol was immunoSEQ multiplex PCR, while the TCRdb copy is restricted to in-frame clones and leaves out a portion. The sample yields around 67,000 clones, around 87% seen once. The sequence derives from a human donor who was the organ donor for an intestinal transplant. Sequencing used unstimulated CD8+ T cells sorted from spleen or lymph node cells, obtained before transplant. The rearrangement joins TRBV4-1 to TRBJ1-5; D remains ambiguous. The CDR3 here is CASSHGINQPQHF. The CDR3 nucleotides are TGCGCCAGCAGCCATGGCATTAATCAGCCCCAGCATTTT.